The 4 T cell receptor beta chains below come from one sample, sequenced in a study of cytomegalovirus exposure and HLA in healthy donors. The primer mix had 60 Vbeta and 13 Jbeta primers. Repertoires were generated with immunoSEQ multiplex PCR, while TCRdb's copy carries only in-frame clones and drops some. Of approximately 110,000 clones detected, approximately 70% appear once; the ten largest clones hold around 4%. The specimen was PBMCs. These receptors were collected from a man aged 25-45 years in good health and CMV-seropositive.

This chain links TRBV11-3 with TRBJ2-7, with D tentatively TRBD2 (5 bases). The length of the CDR3 is 12 residues. The V end was cut by 3 bases, the J end by 4 bases, with 7 bases between. The germline V gene encodes CDR1 SGHNT and CDR2 YENEEA. CDR3 region: CASSFGGYEQYF. The CDR3 bases are TGTGCCAGCAGCTTTGGCGGGTACGAGCAGTACTTC.

The V gene is TRBV10-3, the J gene TRBJ2-3, with 10 positions matching TRBD2. Looked up from germline, CDR1 is ENHRY and CDR2 is SYGVKD. The CDR3 is 14 residues long. The V gene end was trimmed by 6 bases and the J gene end by 3 bases; junction bases not matched to a gene: 3. DNA for the CDR3: TGTGCCATCAGAAGCGGGGGGGCAACAGATACGCAGTATTTT. Translated: CAIRSGGATDTQYF.

The rearrangement joins TRBV7-8 to TRBJ1-6, with 7 positions matching TRBD1. The J segment lost 9 bases and the V segment lost 5 bases, leaving 7 bases of the junction unmatched. Germline CDR1 SGHVS, CDR2 FQNEAQ. The CDR3 covers 14 residues. The CDR3 sequence: CASSPRQGGSPLHF. The CDR3, as DNA: TGTGCCAGCAGCCCCCGACAGGGAGGTTCACCCCTCCACTTT.

The V and J genes are TRBV29-1 and TRBJ2-7; 7 bases are a match to TRBD2. Germline V CDR1 and CDR2: SQVTM, ANQGSEA. This CDR3 is 13 amino acids long. Trimming removed 6 bases from V and 3 bases from J; junction bases left unmatched: 8. Here the CDR3 reads CSVLWGGIYEQYF. DNA for the CDR3: TGCAGCGTCCTTTGGGGAGGGATCTACGAGCAGTACTTC.